This T cell receptor beta chain was identified in a study of beta chain features in type 1 diabetes. General study results and limits: The influence of HLA type on TCRB rearrangement stayed undetermined. Type 1 diabetes patients had TCRB CDR3s that were shorter (moderately but significantly so) in all four CD4+ subsets. More deletions and fewer insertions at VDJ junctions were found in patients with type 1 diabetes.

Since all of the isolated RNA was reverse transcribed, expressed TCRB transcripts were what got sequenced. Generated by immunoSEQ multiplex PCR, the TCRdb table keeps only in-frame clones and is missing some. The profile shows a few hundred thousand clones, roughly 12% of them singletons. This CDR3 region has 14 residues. The V and J ends lost 6 bases and 5 bases respectively, with 16 bases between them. Germline-derived CDR1 and CDR2 are MNHNY and SVGAGI (reference sequence). This clone was seen a handful of times. Its antigen is unidentified. What was sequenced was naive CD4+ T cells from blood. The sequence came from a man aged 18-30 years in good health. This chain links TRBV6-6 with TRBJ1-2; a possible D gene is TRBD1 (6 bases). The CDR3 reads CASRPGESGYGYTF. The CDR3 nucleotides read TGTGCCAGCAGACCAGGGGAGTCTGGGTATGGCTACACCTTC.